A single sample is the source of the 31 T cell receptor beta chains below, sequenced in a study of T-cell reconstitution after alpha-beta-depleted transplantation in children. The library targeted TCRbeta and was prepared with unique molecular identifiers. Via MiXCR, TCRdb re-called the PCR reads, giving one row per CDR3 protein. Here the sample spans hundreds of thousands of distinct CDR3 sequences, roughly a tenth being singletons. This specimen was PBMCs, taken before TCRalphabeta/CD19-depleted stem cell transplant. These receptors originate from a child aged 2 to 10 with inherited bone marrow failure, due to receive a stem cell transplant.

This clonotype was counted at least ten times. The V call is TRBV21-1, the J call TRBJ2-2; the table's D call TRBD1 went unverified against the DNA. TRBV21-1 is marked as a pseudogene. The CDR3 loop spans 21 amino acids. CDR3 sequence reads: CASSKRDRGYNTLANTGELFF. The CDR3 DNA sequence: TGTGCCAGCAGCAAGCGGGACAGGGGATATAACACCCTCGCGAACACCGGGGAGCTGTTTTTT.

This clonotype was recorded at least ten times. The rearrangement uses TRBV20-1 and TRBJ2-3, with 8 bases lining up with TRBD2. With 3 bases clipped from V and 12 bases from J, the junction kept 5 bases outside the gene matches. The CDR3 totals 11 residues. The germline V gene encodes CDR1 DFQATT and CDR2 SNEGSKA (reference sequence). The CDR3, as DNA: TGCAGTGCTAGGCCGGGACTAGAACAGTATTTT. As protein: CSARPGLEQYF.

This chain joins TRBV7-8 and TRBJ2-7, with 11 positions matching TRBD2. The CDR3 is made up of 19 amino acids. V lost 1 base to trimming and J lost 3 bases; unmatched junction nucleotides: 14. Germline V gene lookup returns CDR1 SGHVS and CDR2 FQNEAQ. The CDR3 loop reads CASSLGASGRTRNYYEQYF. As DNA, the CDR3 is TGTGCCAGCAGCTTAGGGGCTAGCGGGAGGACCCGAAACTACTACGAGCAGTACTTC.

This clonotype has a handful of counts. J is TRBJ1-1 and V is TRBV27, with TRBD1 matching 10 bases. V lost 6 bases to trimming and J lost 1 base; unmatched junction nucleotides: 8. The V gene's germline CDR1 is MNHEY and CDR2 SMNVEV (reference sequence). The CDR3 has 16 amino acids. CDR3 in DNA: TGTGCCAGCAGCGCCACGGGACAGGGGCCGAACACTGAAGCTTTCTTT. The encoded protein is CASSATGQGPNTEAFF.

V and J are TRBV5-1 and TRBJ2-3; 8 nucleotides line up with TRBD1. J lost 7 bases, V lost 0 bases, and 4 bases had no gene match. The CDR3 totals 14 residues. Germline V CDR1 and CDR2: SGHRS, YFSETQ. CDR3 amino acids: CASSLGQGSHTQYF. The CDR3 nucleotides are TGCGCCAGCAGCTTGGGACAGGGGTCGCATACGCAGTATTTT.

V and J are TRBV7-9 and TRBJ2-1; the match to TRBD2 covers 8 bases. The CDR3 sequence is 17 residues long. Germline loops: CDR1 SEHNR, CDR2 FQNEAQ (reference sequence). V gave up 1 base and J gave up 8 bases; unmatched junction bases: 13. This CDR3 is CASSLGLSGSLEDEQFF. The CDR3 region has the DNA TGTGCCAGCAGCTTAGGCCTCAGCGGGAGTCTCGAGGATGAGCAGTTCTTC.

This clonotype appeared many times. This chain joins TRBV20-1 and TRBJ2-1; D uncertain. CDR3 size: 16 residues. CDR1 and CDR2 from the germline V gene are DFQATT and SNEGSKA (reference sequence). V dropped 0 bases and J dropped 4 bases, with 16 bases sitting between them. The CDR3 here is CSARDRLTGTYNEQFF. The CDR3 DNA reads TGCAGTGCTAGAGATAGGCTAACGGGTACATACAATGAGCAGTTCTTC.

This clonotype was seen repeatedly, ten times or more. V gene TRBV9 combines with J gene TRBJ2-1; D remains unclear. The CDR3 loop spans 15 amino acids. V shed 2 bases and J shed 0 bases, with 9 bases lying between them. CDR1 SGDLS and CDR2 YYNGEE come from the germline V gene. The CDR3 bases are TGTGCCAGCAGCGTGGATATATCCTCCTACAATGAGCAGTTCTTC. Translated, it gives CASSVDISSYNEQFF.

Ten or more counts support this clonotype. The gene calls are TRBV20-1 and TRBJ2-7, with TRBD2 matching 10 bases. The germline gives CDR1 DFQATT, CDR2 SNEGSKA (reference sequence). V was pared by 1 base and J by 8 bases, with 8 bases of the junction left unmatched. The CDR3 covers 14 residues. The CDR3 DNA is TGCAGTGCTAGAGTAGCGGGAGGACATACGAAGCAGTACTTC. The encoded protein is CSARVAGGHTKQYF.

This clonotype was seen many times. The V call is TRBV12-3 or TRBV12-4, the J call TRBJ1-2; D remains unclear. V was shortened by 0 bases and J by 5 bases, with 7 bases between the two germline ends. The length of the CDR3 is 13 residues. The CDR3, as DNA: TGTGCCAGCAGTTTAGCTTCTGGGTATGGCTACACCTTC. Translation: CASSLASGYGYTF.

This clonotype was found a few times. The chain is built from TRBV12-3 or TRBV12-4 and TRBJ2-1; TRBD2 might be the D (5 bases). The V gene lost 7 bases and the J gene lost 6 bases, with 13 bases spanning the gap. The CDR3 sequence is 13 residues long. The DNA for the CDR3 is TGTGCCAGCACCCTCTCCGCGGGCAATGAGCAGTTCTTC. Translated, it gives CASTLSAGNEQFF.

This clonotype was seen many times. The V and J genes are TRBV30 and TRBJ1-1; unclear D gene. The CDR3 covers 16 residues. Trimming left V 0 bases short and J 4 bases short, with 18 bases between. Germline-derived CDR1 and CDR2 are GTSNPN and SVGIG (reference sequence). For the CDR3, the DNA is TGTGCCTGGAGTGTAAGTCTCTACGGGGAAATCACTGAAGCTTTCTTT. The encoded protein is CAWSVSLYGEITEAFF.

CDR3 sequence: CASSYYRVDEQFF. The CDR3 DNA reads TGTGCCAGCAGTTATTACAGGGTCGATGAGCAGTTCTTC. The J gene is TRBJ2-1, the V gene TRBV6-2 or TRBV6-3, with D possibly matching TRBD1 (6 bases). The V end was cut by 3 bases, the J end by 8 bases, with 11 bases between. The CDR3 covers 13 residues. Looked up from germline, CDR1 is MNHEY and CDR2 is SVGEGT.

The V gene is TRBV20-1, the J gene TRBJ2-7, with 9 bases that match TRBD1. Germline lookup yields CDR1 DFQATT and CDR2 SNEGSKA (reference sequence). The junction had 9 bases not matched to a gene; V was cut back by 6 bases and J by 3 bases. The CDR3 totals 14 residues. CDR3 sequence (DNA): TGCAGTGCCACCCGGGACAGGGTTGGCTACGAGCAGTACTTC. It specifies CSATRDRVGYEQYF.

The V call is TRBV29-1, the J call TRBJ2-7; a weak D match, TRBD2 (6 bases). The ends were cut back, 7 bases at V and 6 bases at J, with 16 bases in the middle. The CDR3 is 12 amino acids. Germline V gene sequence: CDR1 SQVTM, CDR2 ANQGSEA. The chain's CDR3 is CSAYGGDFEQYF. In DNA form, the CDR3 reads TGCAGCGCCTACGGCGGGGATTTCGAGCAGTACTTC.

This clonotype was counted between two and nine times. This chain uses TRBV19 with TRBJ2-3, with D uncertain. The CDR3 is 11 amino acids. V was clipped by 6 bases and J by 6 bases, with 7 bases between them. CDR1 is LNHDA and CDR2 is SQIVND in the germline V gene (reference sequence). CDR3 DNA sequence: TGTGCCAGTAGACAGACGGATACGCAGTATTTT. Residues: CASRQTDTQYF.

This clonotype was counted many times. The CDR3 loop is CASSLGMPSTDTQYF. The DNA of the CDR3 is TGTGCCAGCAGCTTGGGGATGCCCTCCACAGATACGCAGTATTTT. This chain joins TRBV7-2 and TRBJ2-3; no definite D call. V lost 3 bases to trimming and J lost 2 bases, with 12 bases between them. Germline V CDR1 and CDR2: SGHTA, FQGNSA. The CDR3 length is 15 residues.

This chain links TRBV12-3 or TRBV12-4 with TRBJ1-3; D may be TRBD1 (5 bases). The V end was cut by 3 bases, the J end by 8 bases, with 14 bases between. This CDR3 spans 14 amino acids. CDR3 DNA: TGTGCCAGCAGTTTCCGAGACAGTGAGGACACCATATATTTT. Residues: CASSFRDSEDTIYF.

This clonotype was seen ten or more times. This sequence joins TRBV10-1 and TRBJ2-1; tentative D call: TRBD2 (6 bases). The germline V and J ends were trimmed by 0 bases and 9 bases, with 9 bases remaining between them. CDR3 size: 13 residues. Germline CDR1 WNHNN, CDR2 SYGVQD (reference sequence). This CDR3 reads CASSESGGIEQFF. The CDR3, as DNA: TGCGCCAGCAGTGAGTCTGGGGGGATTGAGCAGTTCTTC.

This clonotype has a handful of counts. J is TRBJ2-1 and V is TRBV5-1; 7 bases are shared with TRBD2. After removal of 0 bases from V and 5 bases from J, the junction contained 5 bases not matched to a gene. Germline CDR1 SGHRS, CDR2 YFSETQ. The CDR3 is 15 residues long. CDR3 sequence reads: CASSLVIAGNNEQFF. CDR3 DNA sequence: TGCGCCAGCAGCTTGGTTATAGCGGGCAACAATGAGCAGTTCTTC.

The sample holds many counts of this clonotype. The chain is built from TRBV28 and TRBJ2-7; 9 bases fit TRBD1. The germline V gene encodes CDR1 MDHEN and CDR2 SYDVKM. V dropped 7 bases and J dropped 6; count of bases not matched to a gene: 19. The CDR3 covers 17 residues. The CDR3: CASNPLPRGQGSGEQYF. In DNA, the CDR3 is TGTGCCAGCAATCCCCTTCCCAGGGGACAGGGTAGCGGCGAGCAGTACTTC.

On this clonotype itself: Given a much more abundant clone one base away, this may be a read error. The genes are TRBV9 and TRBJ2-7; no clear D. This CDR3 is built from 14 residues. CDR1 and CDR2 (germline): SGDLS, YYNGEE. The CDR3, as DNA: TGTGCCAGCAGCCGCGGAACCCCCTCCTACGAGCAGCACTTC. Translated: CASSRGTPSYEQHF.

The V call is TRBV5-6, the J call TRBJ2-1; 14 positions match TRBD2. CDR1 and CDR2 (germline): SGHDT, YYEEEE. Trimming removed 0 bases from V and 5 bases from J; junction bases left unmatched: 7. The CDR3 has 18 residues. The CDR3 DNA reads as TGTGCCAGCAGCTTGGGGTACGGGACTAGCGGGAGCGACAATGAGCAGTTCTTC. Translation gives CASSLGYGTSGSDNEQFF.

This clonotype was observed at least ten times. The chain is built from TRBV12-3 or TRBV12-4 and TRBJ2-2; D may be TRBD2 (6 bases). The CDR3 runs to 15 residues. Trimming removed 3 bases at V and 0 bases at J, with 8 bases between. Here the CDR3 reads CASSLEGTNTGELFF. The CDR3 coding sequence is TGTGCCAGCAGTTTGGAGGGAACGAACACCGGGGAGCTGTTTTTT.

This clonotype was counted ten times or more. The chain carries TRBV30 and TRBJ2-1; 8 nucleotides align to TRBD2. This CDR3 region has 15 residues. Trimming removed 3 bases from V and 4 bases from J; junction bases left unmatched: 8. Germline V CDR1 and CDR2: GTSNPN, SVGIG (reference sequence). This CDR3 reads CAWSPTSGLYNEQFF. The CDR3 DNA sequence: TGTGCCTGGAGCCCTACTAGCGGACTGTACAATGAGCAGTTCTTC. Drawing the rest from reference TRBV30 and TRBJ2-1, the complete variable domain is SQTIHQWPATLVQPVGSPLSLECTVEGTSNPNLYWYRQAAGRGLQLLFYSVGIGQISSEVPQNLSASRPQDRQFILSSKKLLLSDSGFYLCAWSPTSGLYNEQFFGPGTRLTVL.

Ten or more counts support this clonotype. J is TRBJ2-7 and V is TRBV5-1; 10 bases map to TRBD2. Germline loops: CDR1 SGHRS, CDR2 YFSETQ. After removal of 2 bases from V and 4 bases from J, the junction contained 12 bases not matched to a gene. The CDR3 length is 17 residues. The CDR3 nucleotides are TGCGCCAGCAGCTTTGGTTCTAGCGGGAGATCTCGGTACGAGCAGTACTTC. It specifies CASSFGSSGRSRYEQYF.

In its sample, this clonotype was seen many times. V and J are TRBV5-1 and TRBJ1-1, with 10 nucleotides matching TRBD1. The CDR3 has 16 amino acids. Germline loops: CDR1 SGHRS, CDR2 YFSETQ. V was pared by 2 bases and J by 4 bases, with 8 bases of the junction left unmatched. CDR3 in DNA: TGCGCCAGCAGCTTCATCGGACAGGGGGTGAGCACTGAAGCTTTCTTT. Residues: CASSFIGQGVSTEAFF.

The chain recombines TRBV10-2 with TRBJ2-1, with 7 nucleotides matching TRBD2. The CDR3 extends over 15 amino acids. The germline gives CDR1 WSHSY, CDR2 SAAADI. The ends lost 1 base at V and 8 bases at J; junction bases unmatched: 8. CDR3 sequence (DNA): TGCGCCAGCAGTGAGTTTAGCGGGCCGATTGATGAGCAGTTCTTC. This sequence encodes CASSEFSGPIDEQFF.

The rearrangement joins TRBV6-5 to TRBJ2-1; tentative D call: TRBD1 (5 bases). The CDR3 sequence is 17 residues long. Germline V CDR1 and CDR2: MNHEY, SVGAGI. Trimming removed 3 bases from V and 8 bases from J, with 23 bases in between. This CDR3 reads CASSYHFTDPEQDEQFF. The CDR3 DNA reads as TGTGCCAGCAGTTATCACTTTACAGACCCGGAACAGGATGAGCAGTTCTTC.

This clonotype was seen ten or more times. This chain links TRBV12-3 or TRBV12-4 with TRBJ2-1; 7 positions match TRBD2. The CDR3 runs to 15 residues. V was clipped by 6 bases and J by 2 bases; unmatched bases: 7. The CDR3 bases are TGTGCCAGCAGCCCCTCTAGCGGAGCCTACAATGAGCAGTTCTTC. Its translation: CASSPSSGAYNEQFF.

The sample holds many counts of this clonotype. The chain is built from TRBV5-5 and TRBJ2-6; D is uncertain. This CDR3 spans 15 amino acids. CDR1 is SGHKS and CDR2 is YYEKEE in the germline V gene (reference sequence). Trimming took off 2 bases at V and 0 bases at J, with 6 bases between the two ends. CDR3 sequence (DNA): TGTGCCAGCAGCTTCCAAAGCTCTGGGGCCAACGTCCTGACTTTC. Encoded protein: CASSFQSSGANVLTF.